This T cell receptor (beta chain) was captured in a study of shared clonotypes between healthy human individuals. Study-level findings and limits: Few donors restricted represented genetic and exposure-history diversity.

Each subset's genomic DNA was shared equally among a number of immunoSEQ plates. Ten immunoSEQ deep assay plates were used to sequence unsorted PBMC DNA. Some clones are missing from TCRdb's copy, which holds only in-frame ones; the method was immunoSEQ multiplex PCR. The sample consists of hundreds of thousands of clones, less than 80% of them appearing once. Remarks on this clone: The antigen remains unidentified.

J was trimmed by 5 bases and V by 6 bases; bases with no gene match: 13. The CDR3 has 17 amino acids. Germline V gives CDR1 LNHDA, CDR2 SQIVND (reference sequence). This clonotype originated in a woman aged 35 to 49 in good health. Some clones in this sample may be carry-over from other donors' samples. Material: PBMCs. The chain couples TRBV19 to TRBJ1-5; 10 bases are a match to TRBD1. The chain's CDR3 is CASRGILGTGADQPQHF. CDR3 DNA: TGTGCCAGTAGGGGGATATTAGGGACAGGGGCCGATCAGCCCCAGCATTTT.